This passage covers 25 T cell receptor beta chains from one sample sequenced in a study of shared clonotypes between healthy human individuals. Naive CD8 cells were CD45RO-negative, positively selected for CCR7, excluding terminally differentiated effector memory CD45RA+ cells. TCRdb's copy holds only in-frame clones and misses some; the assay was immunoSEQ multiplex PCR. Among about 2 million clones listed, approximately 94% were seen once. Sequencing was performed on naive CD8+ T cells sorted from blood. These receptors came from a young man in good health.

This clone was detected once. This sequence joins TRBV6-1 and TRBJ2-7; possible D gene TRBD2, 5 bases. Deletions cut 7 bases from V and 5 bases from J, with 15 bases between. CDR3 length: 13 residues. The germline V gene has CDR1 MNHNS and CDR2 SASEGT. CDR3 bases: TGTGCCAGCATAACTAGGACCGGCGACGAGCAGTACTTC. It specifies CASITRTGDEQYF.

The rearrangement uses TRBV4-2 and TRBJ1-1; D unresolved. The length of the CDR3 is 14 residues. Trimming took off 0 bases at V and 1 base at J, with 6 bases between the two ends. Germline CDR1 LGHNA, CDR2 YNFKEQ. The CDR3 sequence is CASSQEDGNTEAFF. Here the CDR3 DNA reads TGTGCCAGCAGCCAAGAAGACGGGAACACTGAAGCTTTCTTT.

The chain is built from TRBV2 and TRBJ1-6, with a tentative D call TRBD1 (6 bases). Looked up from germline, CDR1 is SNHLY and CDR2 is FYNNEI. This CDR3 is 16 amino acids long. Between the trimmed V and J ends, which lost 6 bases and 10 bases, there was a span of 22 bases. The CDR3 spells CASSRPRDTKGSPLHF. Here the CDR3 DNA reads TGTGCCAGCAGCCGCCCCCGGGACACAAAAGGATCACCCCTCCACTTT.

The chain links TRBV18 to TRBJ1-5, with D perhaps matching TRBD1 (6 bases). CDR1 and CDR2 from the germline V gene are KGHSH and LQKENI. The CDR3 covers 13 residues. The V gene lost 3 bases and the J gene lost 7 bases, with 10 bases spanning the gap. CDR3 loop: CASSPGRGQPQHF. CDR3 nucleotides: TGTGCCAGCTCACCGGGCAGGGGCCAGCCCCAGCATTTT.

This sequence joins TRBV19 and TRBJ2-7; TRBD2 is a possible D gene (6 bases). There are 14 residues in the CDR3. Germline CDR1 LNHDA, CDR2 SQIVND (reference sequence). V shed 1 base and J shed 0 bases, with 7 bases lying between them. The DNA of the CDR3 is TGTGCCAGTAGTATAGTGGGACTCTCCTACGAGCAGTACTTC. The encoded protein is CASSIVGLSYEQYF.

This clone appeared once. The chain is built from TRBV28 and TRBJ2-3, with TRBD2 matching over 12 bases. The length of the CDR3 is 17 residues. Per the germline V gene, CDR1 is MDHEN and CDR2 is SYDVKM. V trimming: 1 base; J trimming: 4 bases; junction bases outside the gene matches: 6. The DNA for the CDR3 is TGTGCCAGCAGTTTATCCCTACTAGCGGGGGGCCCAGATACGCAGTATTTT. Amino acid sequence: CASSLSLLAGGPDTQYF.

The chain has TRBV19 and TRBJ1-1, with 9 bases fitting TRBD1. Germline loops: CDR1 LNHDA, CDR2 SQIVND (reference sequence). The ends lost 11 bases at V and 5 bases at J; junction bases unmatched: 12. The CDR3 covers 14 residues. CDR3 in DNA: TGTGCCTCGACGGCCGGGACAGGGCTTACTGAAGCTTTCTTT. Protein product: CASTAGTGLTEAFF.

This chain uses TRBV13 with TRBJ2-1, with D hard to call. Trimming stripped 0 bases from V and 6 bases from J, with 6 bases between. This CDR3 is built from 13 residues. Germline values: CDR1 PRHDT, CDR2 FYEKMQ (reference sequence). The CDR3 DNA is TGTGCCAGCAGCTTAGGTCCGCGCAATGAGCAGTTCTTC. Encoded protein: CASSLGPRNEQFF. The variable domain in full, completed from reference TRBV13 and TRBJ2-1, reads AAGVIQSPRHLIKEKRETATLKCYPIPRHDTVYWYQQGPGQDPQFLISFYEKMQSDKGSIPDRFSAQQFSDYHSELNMSSLELGDSALYFCASSLGPRNEQFFGPGTRLTVL.

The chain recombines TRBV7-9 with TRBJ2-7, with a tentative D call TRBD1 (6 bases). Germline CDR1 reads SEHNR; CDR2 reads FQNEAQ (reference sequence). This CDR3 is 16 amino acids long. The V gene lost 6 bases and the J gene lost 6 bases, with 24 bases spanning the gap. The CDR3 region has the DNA TGTGCCAGCAGTTCAGGAGGTGGACAGAGCTTTCGCGAGCAGTACTTC. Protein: CASSSGGGQSFREQYF.

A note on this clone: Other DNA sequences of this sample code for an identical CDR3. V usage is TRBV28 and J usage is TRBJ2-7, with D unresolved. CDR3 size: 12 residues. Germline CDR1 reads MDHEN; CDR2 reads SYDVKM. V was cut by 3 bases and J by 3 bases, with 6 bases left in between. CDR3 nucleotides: TGTGCCAGCAGTTTTGCCAGCTACGAGCAGTACTTC. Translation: CASSFASYEQYF.

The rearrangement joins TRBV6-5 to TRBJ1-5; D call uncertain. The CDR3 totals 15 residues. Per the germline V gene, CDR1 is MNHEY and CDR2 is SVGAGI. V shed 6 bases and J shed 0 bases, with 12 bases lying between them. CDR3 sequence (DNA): TGTGCCAGCAGCCTCATCCGGTATAGCAATCAGCCCCAGCATTTT. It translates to CASSLIRYSNQPQHF.

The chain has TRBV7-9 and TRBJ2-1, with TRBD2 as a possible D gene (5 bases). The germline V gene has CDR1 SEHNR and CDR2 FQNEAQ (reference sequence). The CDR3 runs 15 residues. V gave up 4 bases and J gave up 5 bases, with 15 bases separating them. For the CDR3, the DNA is TGTGCCAGCAGCTCGCCCCCGGGGTATAACAATGAGCAGTTCTTC. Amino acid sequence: CASSSPPGYNNEQFF.

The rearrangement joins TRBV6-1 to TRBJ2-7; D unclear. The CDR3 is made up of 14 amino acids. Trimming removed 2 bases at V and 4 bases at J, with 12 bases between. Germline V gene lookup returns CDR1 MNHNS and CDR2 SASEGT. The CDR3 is CASSEIQFLYEQYF. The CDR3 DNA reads TGTGCCAGCAGTGAAATACAGTTTTTATACGAGCAGTACTTC.

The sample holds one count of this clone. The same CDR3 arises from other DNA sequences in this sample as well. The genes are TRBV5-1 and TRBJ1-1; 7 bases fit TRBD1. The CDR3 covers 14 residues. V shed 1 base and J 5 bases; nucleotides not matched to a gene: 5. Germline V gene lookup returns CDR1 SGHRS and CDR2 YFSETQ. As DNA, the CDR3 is TGCGCCAGCAGCTTGTCACCAGGGGGAACTGAAGCTTTCTTT. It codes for CASSLSPGGTEAFF.

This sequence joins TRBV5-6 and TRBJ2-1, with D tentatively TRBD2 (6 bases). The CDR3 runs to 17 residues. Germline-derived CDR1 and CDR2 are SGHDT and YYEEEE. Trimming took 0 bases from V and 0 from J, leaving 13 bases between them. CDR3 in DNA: TGTGCCAGCAGCTTGGGGGGCGGGGCCCTCTCCTACAATGAGCAGTTCTTC. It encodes CASSLGGGALSYNEQFF.

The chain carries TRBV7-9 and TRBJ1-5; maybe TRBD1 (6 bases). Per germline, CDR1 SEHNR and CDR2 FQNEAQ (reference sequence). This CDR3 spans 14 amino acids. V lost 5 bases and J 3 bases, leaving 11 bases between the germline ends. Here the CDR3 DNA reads TGTGCCAGCAGCGCGGGGGCAGACAATCAGCCCCAGCATTTT. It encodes CASSAGADNQPQHF.

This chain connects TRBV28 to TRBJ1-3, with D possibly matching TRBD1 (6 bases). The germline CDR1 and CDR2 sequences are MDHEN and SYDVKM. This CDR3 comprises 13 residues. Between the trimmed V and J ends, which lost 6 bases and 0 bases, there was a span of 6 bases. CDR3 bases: TGTGCCAGCAGGGACAGCTCTGGAAACACCATATATTTT. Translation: CASRDSSGNTIYF.

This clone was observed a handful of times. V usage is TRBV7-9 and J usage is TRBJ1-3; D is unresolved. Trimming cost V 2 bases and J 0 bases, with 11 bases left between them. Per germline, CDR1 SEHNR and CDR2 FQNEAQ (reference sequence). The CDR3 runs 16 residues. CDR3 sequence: CASSLLSINSGNTIYF. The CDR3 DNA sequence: TGTGCCAGCAGCTTATTGAGCATTAACTCTGGAAACACCATATATTTT.

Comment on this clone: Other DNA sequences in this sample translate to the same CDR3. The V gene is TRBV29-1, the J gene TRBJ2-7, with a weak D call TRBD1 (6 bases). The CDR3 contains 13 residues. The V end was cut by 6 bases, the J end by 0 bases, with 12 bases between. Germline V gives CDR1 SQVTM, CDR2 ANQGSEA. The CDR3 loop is CSVDRDNSYEQYF. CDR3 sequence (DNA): TGCAGCGTCGACCGGGACAACTCCTACGAGCAGTACTTC.

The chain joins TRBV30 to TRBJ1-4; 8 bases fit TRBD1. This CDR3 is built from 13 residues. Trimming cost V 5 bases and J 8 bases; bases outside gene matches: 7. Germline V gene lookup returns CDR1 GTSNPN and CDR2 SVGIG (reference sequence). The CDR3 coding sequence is TGTGCCTGGGATCAGGGGGCGCGGGAAAAACTGTTTTTT. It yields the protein CAWDQGAREKLFF.

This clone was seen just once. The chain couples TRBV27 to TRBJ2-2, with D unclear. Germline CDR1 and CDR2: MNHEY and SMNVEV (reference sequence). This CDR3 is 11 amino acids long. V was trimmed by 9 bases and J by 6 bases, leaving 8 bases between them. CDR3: CASGASGELFF. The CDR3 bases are TGTGCCAGTGGCGCCTCCGGGGAGCTGTTTTTT.

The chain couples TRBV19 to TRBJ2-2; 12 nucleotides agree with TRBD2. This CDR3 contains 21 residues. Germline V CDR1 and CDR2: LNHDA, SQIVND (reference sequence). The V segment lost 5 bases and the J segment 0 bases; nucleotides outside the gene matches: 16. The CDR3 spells CASSPPPTSGRYYTNTGELFF. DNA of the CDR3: TGTGCCAGTAGTCCCCCCCCCACTAGCGGGAGGTACTACACGAACACCGGGGAGCTGTTTTTT. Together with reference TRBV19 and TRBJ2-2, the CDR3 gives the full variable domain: DGGITQSPKYLFRKEGQNVTLSCEQNLNHDAMYWYRQDPGQGLRLIYYSQIVNDFQKGDIAEGYSVSREKKESFPLTVTSAQKNPTAFYLCASSPPPTSGRYYTNTGELFFGEGSRLTVL.

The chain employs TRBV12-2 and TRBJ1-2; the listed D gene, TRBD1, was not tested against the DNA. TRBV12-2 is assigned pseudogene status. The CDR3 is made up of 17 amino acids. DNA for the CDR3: TGTGCAAGTCGCTCTCCATCTGACAGGGCCGCTAACTATGGCTACACCTTC. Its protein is CASRSPSDRAANYGYTF.

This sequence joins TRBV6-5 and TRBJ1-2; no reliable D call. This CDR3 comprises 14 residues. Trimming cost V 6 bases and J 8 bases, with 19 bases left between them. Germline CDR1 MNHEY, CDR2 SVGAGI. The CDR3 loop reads CASSLLDHNGGYTF. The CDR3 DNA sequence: TGTGCCAGCAGCCTCCTGGATCATAATGGGGGCTACACCTTC.

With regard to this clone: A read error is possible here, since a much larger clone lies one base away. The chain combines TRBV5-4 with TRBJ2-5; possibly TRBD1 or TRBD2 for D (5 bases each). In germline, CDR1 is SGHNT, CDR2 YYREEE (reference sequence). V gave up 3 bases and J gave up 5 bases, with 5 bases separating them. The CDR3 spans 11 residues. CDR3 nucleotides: TGTGCCAGCAGCTGGGGGGAGACCCAGTACTTC. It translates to CASSWGETQYF.